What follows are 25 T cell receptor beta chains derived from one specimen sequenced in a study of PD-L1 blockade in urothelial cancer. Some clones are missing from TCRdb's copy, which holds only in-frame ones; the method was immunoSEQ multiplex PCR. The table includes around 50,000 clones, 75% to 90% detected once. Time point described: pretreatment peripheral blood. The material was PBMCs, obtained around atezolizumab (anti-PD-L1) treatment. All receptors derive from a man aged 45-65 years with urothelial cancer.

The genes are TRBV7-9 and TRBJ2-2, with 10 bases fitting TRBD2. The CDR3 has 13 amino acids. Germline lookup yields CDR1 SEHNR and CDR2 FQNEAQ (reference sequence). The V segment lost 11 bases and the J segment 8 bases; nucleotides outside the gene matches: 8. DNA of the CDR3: TGTGCCTTGCCTAGCGGGAGTATGGGGGAGCTGTTTTTT. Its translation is CALPSGSMGELFF.

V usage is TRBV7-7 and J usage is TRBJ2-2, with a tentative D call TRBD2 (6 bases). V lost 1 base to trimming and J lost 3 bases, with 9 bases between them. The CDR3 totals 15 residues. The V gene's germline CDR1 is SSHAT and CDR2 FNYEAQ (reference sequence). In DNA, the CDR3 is TGTGCCAGCAGCTTAGGGAGGGCCTACACCGGGGAGCTGTTTTTT. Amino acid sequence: CASSLGRAYTGELFF.

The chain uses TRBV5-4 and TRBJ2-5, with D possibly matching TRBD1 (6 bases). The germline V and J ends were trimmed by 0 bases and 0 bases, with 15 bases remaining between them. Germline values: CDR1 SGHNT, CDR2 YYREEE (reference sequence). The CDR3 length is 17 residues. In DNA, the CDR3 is TGTGCCAGCAGCTTGGTCGTTACAGGGATCCACCAAGAGACCCAGTACTTC. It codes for CASSLVVTGIHQETQYF. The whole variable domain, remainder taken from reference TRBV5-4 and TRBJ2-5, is ETGVTQSPTHLIKTRGQQVTLRCSSQSGHNTVSWYQQALGQGPQFIFQYYREEENGRGNFPPRFSGLQFPNYSSELNVNALELDDSALYLCASSLVVTGIHQETQYFGPGTRLLVL.

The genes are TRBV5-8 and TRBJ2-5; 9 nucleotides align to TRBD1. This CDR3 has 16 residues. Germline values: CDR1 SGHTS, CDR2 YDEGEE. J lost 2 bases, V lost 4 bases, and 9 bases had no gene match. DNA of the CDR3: TGTGCCAGCAGCCCACCCTTGGGACAGGGTCAAGAGACCCAGTACTTC. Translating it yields CASSPPLGQGQETQYF.

In nucleotides, the CDR3 is TGTGCCAGCAGCCCAGGGGGCCTCGCTGGGGCCAACGTCCTGACTTTC. Translation gives CASSPGGLAGANVLTF. The rearrangement joins TRBV7-2 to TRBJ2-6, with 8 bases matching TRBD1. In germline, CDR1 is SGHTA, CDR2 FQGNSA. CDR3 size: 16 residues. V dropped 5 bases and J dropped 2; count of bases not matched to a gene: 5.

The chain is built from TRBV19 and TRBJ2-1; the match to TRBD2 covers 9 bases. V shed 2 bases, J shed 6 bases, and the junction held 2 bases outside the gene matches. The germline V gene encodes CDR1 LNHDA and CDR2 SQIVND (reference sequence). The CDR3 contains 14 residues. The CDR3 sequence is CASSINSGGNEQFF. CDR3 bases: TGTGCCAGTAGTATAAATAGCGGGGGCAATGAGCAGTTCTTC.

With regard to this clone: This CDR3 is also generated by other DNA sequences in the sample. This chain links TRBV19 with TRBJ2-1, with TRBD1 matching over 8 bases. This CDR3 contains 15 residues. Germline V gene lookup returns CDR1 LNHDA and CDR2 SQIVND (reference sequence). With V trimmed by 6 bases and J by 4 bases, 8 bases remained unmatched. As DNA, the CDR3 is TGTGCCAGTAGCCTCGACAGGGGATCGTACAATGAGCAGTTCTTC. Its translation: CASSLDRGSYNEQFF. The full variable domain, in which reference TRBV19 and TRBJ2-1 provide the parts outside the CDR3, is DGGITQSPKYLFRKEGQNVTLSCEQNLNHDAMYWYRQDPGQGLRLIYYSQIVNDFQKGDIAEGYSVSREKKESFPLTVTSAQKNPTAFYLCASSLDRGSYNEQFFGPGTRLTVL.

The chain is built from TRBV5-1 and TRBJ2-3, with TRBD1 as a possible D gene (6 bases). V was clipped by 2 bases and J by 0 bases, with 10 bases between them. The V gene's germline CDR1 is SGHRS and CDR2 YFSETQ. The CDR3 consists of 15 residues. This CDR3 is CASSFTRGSTDTQYF. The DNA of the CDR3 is TGCGCCAGCAGCTTCACCAGGGGTAGCACAGATACGCAGTATTTT.

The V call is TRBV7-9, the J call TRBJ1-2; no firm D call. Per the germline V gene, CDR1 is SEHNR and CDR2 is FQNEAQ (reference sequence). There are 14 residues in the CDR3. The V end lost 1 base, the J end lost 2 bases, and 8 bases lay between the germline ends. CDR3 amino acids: CASSLGSQNYGYTF. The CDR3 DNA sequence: TGTGCCAGCAGCTTAGGTTCCCAGAACTATGGCTACACCTTC.

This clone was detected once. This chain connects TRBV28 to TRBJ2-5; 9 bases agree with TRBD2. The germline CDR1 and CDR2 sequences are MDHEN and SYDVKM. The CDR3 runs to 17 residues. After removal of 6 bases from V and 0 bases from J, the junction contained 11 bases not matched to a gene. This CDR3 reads CASSNPRTSANQETQYF. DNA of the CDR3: TGTGCCAGCAGCAACCCTCGGACTAGCGCCAACCAAGAGACCCAGTACTTC.

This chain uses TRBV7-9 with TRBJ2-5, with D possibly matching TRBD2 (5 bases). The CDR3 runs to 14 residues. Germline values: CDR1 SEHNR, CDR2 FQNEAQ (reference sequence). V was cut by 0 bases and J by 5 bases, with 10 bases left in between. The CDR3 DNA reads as TGTGCCAGCAGCTTAGCGGGAGTCGCGGAGACCCAGTACTTC. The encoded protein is CASSLAGVAETQYF.

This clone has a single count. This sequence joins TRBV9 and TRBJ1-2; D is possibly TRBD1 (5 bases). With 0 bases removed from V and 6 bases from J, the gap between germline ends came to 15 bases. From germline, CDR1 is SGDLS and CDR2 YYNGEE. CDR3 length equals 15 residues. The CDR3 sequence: CASSVAVGAGDGYTF. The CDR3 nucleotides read TGTGCCAGCAGCGTAGCTGTGGGCGCGGGGGATGGCTACACCTTC. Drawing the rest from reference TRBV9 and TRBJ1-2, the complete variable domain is DSGVTQTPKHLITATGQRVTLRCSPRSGDLSVYWYQQSLDQGLQFLIQYYNGEERAKGNILERFSAQQFPDLHSELNLSSLELGDSALYFCASSVAVGAGDGYTFGSGTRLTVV.

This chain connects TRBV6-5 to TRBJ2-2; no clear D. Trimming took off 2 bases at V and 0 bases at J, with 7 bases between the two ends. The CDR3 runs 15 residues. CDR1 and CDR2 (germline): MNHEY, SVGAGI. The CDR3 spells CASSYDNSNTGELFF. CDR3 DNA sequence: TGTGCCAGCAGTTACGACAACTCGAACACCGGGGAGCTGTTTTTT.

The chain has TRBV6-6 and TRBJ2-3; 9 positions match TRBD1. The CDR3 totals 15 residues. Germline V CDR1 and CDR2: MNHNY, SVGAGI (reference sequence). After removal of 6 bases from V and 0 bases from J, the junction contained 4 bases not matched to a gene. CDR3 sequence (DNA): TGTGCCAGCAGACCCGGGACAGGGAGCACAGATACGCAGTATTTT. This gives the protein CASRPGTGSTDTQYF.

The CDR3 sequence: CASRDSPPNYGYTF. The DNA of the CDR3 is TGTGCCAGCAGGGACAGCCCCCCTAACTATGGCTACACCTTC. The chain combines TRBV2 with TRBJ1-2; possibly TRBD1 for D (6 bases). Germline V gives CDR1 SNHLY, CDR2 FYNNEI. The CDR3 is 14 residues long. Deletions cut 6 bases from V and 0 bases from J, with 11 bases between.

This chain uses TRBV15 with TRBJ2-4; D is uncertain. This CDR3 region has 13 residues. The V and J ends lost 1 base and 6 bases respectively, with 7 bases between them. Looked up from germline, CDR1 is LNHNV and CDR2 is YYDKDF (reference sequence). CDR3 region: CATSRVPVNIQYF. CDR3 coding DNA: TGTGCCACCAGCAGAGTGCCAGTAAACATTCAGTACTTC. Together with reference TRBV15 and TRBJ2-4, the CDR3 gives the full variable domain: DAMVIQNPRYQVTQFGKPVTLSCSQTLNHNVMYWYQQKSSQAPKLLFHYYDKDFNNEADTPDNFQSRRPNTSFCFLDIRSPGLGDTAMYLCATSRVPVNIQYFGAGTRLSVL.

CDR3 DNA: TGTGCCAGCAGCGCGGAGGGGGCTAATGGGGGACACTCGCGGGAAAAACTGTTTTTT. Translating it yields CASSAEGANGGHSREKLFF. V is TRBV21-1 and J is TRBJ1-4; the table names TRBD1, a call not compared with the DNA. TRBV21-1 is a pseudogene. CDR3 length: 19 amino acids.

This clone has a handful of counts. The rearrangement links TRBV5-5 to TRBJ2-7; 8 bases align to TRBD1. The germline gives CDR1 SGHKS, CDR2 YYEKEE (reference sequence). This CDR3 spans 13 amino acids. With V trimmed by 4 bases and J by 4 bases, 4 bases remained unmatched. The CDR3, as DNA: TGTGCCAGCAGCCAGGGGGCGAGTTACGAGCAGTACTTC. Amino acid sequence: CASSQGASYEQYF. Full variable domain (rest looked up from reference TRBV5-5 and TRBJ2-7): DAGVTQSPTHLIKTRGQQVTLRCSPISGHKSVSWYQQVLGQGPQFIFQYYEKEERGRGNFPDRFSARQFPNYSSELNVNALLLGDSALYLCASSQGASYEQYFGPGTRLTVT.

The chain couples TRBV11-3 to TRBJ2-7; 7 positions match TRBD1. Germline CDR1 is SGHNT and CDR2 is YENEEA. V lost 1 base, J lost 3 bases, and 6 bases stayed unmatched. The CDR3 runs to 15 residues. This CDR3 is CASSLVRTGSYEQYF. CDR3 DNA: TGTGCCAGCAGCTTAGTCAGGACAGGAAGCTACGAGCAGTACTTC.

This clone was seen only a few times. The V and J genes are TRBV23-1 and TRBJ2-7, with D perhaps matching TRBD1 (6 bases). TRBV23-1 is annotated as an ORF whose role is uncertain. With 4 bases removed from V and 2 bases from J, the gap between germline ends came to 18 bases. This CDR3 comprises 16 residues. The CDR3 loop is CASSRSPRQDTYEQYF. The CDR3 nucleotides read TGCGCCAGCAGTCGCTCGCCTAGACAGGATACCTACGAGCAGTACTTC.

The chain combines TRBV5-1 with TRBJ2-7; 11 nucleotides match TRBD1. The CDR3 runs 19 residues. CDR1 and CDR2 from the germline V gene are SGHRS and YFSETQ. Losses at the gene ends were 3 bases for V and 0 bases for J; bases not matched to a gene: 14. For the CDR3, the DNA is TGCGCCAGCAGCTGGTGGACAGGGGGCCTTAGCGGGACCTCCTACGAGCAGTACTTC. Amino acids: CASSWWTGGLSGTSYEQYF.

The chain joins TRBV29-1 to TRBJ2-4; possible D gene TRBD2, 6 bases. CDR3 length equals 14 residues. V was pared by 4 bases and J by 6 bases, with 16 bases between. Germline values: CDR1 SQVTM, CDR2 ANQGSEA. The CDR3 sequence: CSVVSGGGPNIQYF. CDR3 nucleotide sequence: TGCAGCGTTGTTAGCGGCGGAGGTCCAAACATTCAGTACTTC.

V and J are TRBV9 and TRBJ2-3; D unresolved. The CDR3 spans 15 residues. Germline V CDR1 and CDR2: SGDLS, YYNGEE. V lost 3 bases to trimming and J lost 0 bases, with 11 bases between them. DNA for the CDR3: TGTGCCAGCAGCGAGGTGGCGGAAAGCACAGATACGCAGTATTTT. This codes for CASSEVAESTDTQYF.

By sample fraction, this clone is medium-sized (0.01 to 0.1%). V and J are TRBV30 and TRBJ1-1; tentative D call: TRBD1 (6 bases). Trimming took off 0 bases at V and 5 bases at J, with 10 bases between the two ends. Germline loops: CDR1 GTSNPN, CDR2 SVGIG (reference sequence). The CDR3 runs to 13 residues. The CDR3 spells CAWSVQGFTEAFF. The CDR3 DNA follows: TGTGCCTGGAGTGTGCAGGGGTTTACTGAAGCTTTCTTT.

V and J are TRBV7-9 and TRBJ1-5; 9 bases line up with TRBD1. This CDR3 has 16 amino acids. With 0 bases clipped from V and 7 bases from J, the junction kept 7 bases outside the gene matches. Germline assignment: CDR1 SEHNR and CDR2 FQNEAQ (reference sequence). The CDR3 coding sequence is TGTGCCAGCAGCTTAGCTGGGACAGGGATAGCGCAGCCCCAGCATTTT. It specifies CASSLAGTGIAQPQHF.